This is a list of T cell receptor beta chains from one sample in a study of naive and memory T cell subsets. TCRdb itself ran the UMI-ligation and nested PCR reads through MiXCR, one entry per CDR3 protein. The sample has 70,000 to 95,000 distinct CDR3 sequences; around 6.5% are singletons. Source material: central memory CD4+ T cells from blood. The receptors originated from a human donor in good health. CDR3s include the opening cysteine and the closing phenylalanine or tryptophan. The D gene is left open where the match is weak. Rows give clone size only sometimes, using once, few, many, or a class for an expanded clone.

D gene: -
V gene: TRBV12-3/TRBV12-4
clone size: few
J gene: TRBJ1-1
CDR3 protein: CASSFPTKGTEAFF
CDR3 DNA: TGTGCCAGCAGTTTTCCCACCAAGGGCACTGAAGCTTTCTTT

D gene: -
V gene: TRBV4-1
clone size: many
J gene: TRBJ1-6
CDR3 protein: CASSRDPNSPLHF
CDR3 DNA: TGCGCCAGCAGCCGGGATCCCAATTCACCCCTCCACTTT

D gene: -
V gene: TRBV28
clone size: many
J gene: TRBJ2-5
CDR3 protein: CASSYGPSQYF
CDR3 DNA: TGTGCCAGCAGTTACGGACCCTCCCAGTACTTC

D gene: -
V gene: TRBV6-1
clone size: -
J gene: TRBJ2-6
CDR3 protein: CASREGGSGANVLTF
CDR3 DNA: TGTGCCAGCAGGGAGGGGGGCTCTGGGGCCAACGTCCTGACTTTC

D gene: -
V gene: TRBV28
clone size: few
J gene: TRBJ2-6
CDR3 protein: CATRRGANVLTF
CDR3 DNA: TGTGCCACCCGACGTGGGGCCAACGTCCTGACTTTC

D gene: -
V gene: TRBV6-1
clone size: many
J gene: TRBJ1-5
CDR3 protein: CATKPKAEADQPQHF
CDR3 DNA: TGTGCCACCAAACCCAAGGCAGAGGCTGATCAGCCCCAGCATTTT

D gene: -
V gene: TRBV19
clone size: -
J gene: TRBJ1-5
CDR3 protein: CASTRETSNQPQHF
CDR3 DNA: TGTGCCAGTACCCGAGAGACTAGCAATCAGCCCCAGCATTTT

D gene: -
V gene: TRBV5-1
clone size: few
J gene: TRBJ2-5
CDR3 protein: CASSQGWGPGETQYF
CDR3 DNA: TGCGCCAGCAGCCAAGGATGGGGGCCTGGGGAGACCCAGTACTTC

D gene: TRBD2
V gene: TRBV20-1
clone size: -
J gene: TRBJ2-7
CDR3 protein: CSALAGGVYEQYF
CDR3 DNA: TGCAGTGCTCTAGCGGGAGGGGTCTACGAGCAGTACTTC

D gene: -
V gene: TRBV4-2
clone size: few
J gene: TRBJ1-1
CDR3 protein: CASSQEKGPPRHTEAFF
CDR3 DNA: TGTGCCAGCAGCCAAGAAAAGGGTCCTCCCCGGCACACTGAAGCTTTCTTT

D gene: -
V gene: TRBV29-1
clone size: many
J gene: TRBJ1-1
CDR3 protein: CSVAWGNTEAFF
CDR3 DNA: TGCAGCGTTGCCTGGGGTAACACTGAAGCTTTCTTT

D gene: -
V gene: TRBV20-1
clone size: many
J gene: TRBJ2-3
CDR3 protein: CSASQRGDTQYF
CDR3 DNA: TGCAGTGCTTCTCAACGGGGGGATACGCAGTATTTT

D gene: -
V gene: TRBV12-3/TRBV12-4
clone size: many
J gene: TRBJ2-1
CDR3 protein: CASSRRDEQFF
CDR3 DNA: TGTGCCAGCAGCAGAAGAGATGAGCAGTTCTTC

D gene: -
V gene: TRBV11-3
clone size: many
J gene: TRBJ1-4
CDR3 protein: CASSRGGDEKLFF
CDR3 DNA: TGTGCCAGCAGCCGAGGGGGGGATGAAAAACTGTTTTTT

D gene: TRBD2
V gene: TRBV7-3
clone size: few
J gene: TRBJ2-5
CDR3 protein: CASSVLAGAGETQYF
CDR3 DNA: TGTGCCAGCAGCGTATTAGCGGGGGCAGGAGAGACCCAGTACTTC

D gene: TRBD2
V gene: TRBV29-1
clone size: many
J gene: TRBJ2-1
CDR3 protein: CSVAASGRGEQFF
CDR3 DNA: TGCAGCGTTGCGGCTAGCGGGAGGGGTGAGCAGTTCTTC

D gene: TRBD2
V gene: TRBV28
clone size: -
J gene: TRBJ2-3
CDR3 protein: CASSFPRLAEDTDTQYF
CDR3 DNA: TGTGCCAGCAGTTTCCCTCGACTAGCGGAGGACACAGATACGCAGTATTTT

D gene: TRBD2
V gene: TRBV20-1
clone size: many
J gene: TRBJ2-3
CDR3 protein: CSARLAGRDTQYF
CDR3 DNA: TGCAGTGCTAGACTAGCGGGGAGGGATACGCAGTATTTT

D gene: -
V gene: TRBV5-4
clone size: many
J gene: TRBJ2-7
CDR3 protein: CASSRGLAYEQYF
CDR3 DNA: TGTGCCAGCAGCAGGGGACTGGCCTACGAGCAGTACTTC

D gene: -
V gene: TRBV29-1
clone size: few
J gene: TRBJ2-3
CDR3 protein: CSVGLGASSTDTQYF
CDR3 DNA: TGCAGCGTTGGTTTGGGGGCCTCTAGCACAGATACGCAGTATTTT

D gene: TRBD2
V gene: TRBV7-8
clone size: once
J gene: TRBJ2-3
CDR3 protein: CASSLVPAGGPLSTDTQYF
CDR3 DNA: TGTGCCAGCAGCTTAGTACCGGCGGGAGGCCCCTTGAGCACAGATACGCAGTATTTT

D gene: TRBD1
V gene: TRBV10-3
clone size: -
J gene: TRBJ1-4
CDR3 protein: CAISEAGTAREKLFF
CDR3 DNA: TGTGCCATCAGTGAAGCGGGGACAGCGAGGGAAAAACTGTTTTTT

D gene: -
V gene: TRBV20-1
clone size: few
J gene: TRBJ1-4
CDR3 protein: CSAKTNPGRKNEKLFF
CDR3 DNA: TGCAGTGCTAAGACCAACCCGGGACGGAAAAATGAAAAACTGTTTTTT

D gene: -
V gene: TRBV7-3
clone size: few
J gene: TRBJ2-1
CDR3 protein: CASSFLSGPYNEQFF
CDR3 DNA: TGTGCCAGCAGCTTTCTTAGCGGCCCCTACAATGAGCAGTTCTTC

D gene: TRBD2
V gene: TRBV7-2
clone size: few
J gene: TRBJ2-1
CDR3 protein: CASSRLVAGVANLQFF
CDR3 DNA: TGTGCCAGCAGCCGACTAGTAGCGGGAGTCGCGAATCTCCAGTTCTTC